This is a list of T cell receptor beta chains from one sample in a study of shared T cell receptors in the human thymus. Generated by immunoSEQ multiplex PCR, the TCRdb table keeps only in-frame clones and is missing some. This sample has 640,000 or so clones, with around 87% found just once. These data are also associated with another study on human thymus T cells.

Sequenced input: thymocytes. Receptor source: a boy under two years old with a congenital heart defect. CDR3s include the opening cysteine and the closing phenylalanine or tryptophan. A D gene is named only where the DNA matches it firmly. Not all rows give a size; the values are once, few, many and, for expanded clones, a class.

J gene: TRBJ2-7; D gene: TRBD1; clone size: .; V gene: TRBV5-1; CDR3 DNA: TGCGCCAGCAGCTTTAAGACAGGGCTAGGCGAGCAGTACTTC; CDR3 protein: CASSFKTGLGEQYF
J gene: TRBJ1-2; D gene: TRBD1; clone size: .; V gene: TRBV6-6; CDR3 DNA: TGTGCCACCTCAAGGGGGCGAGGCTACACCTTC; CDR3 protein: CATSRGRGYTF
J gene: TRBJ2-7; D gene: .; clone size: .; V gene: TRBV4-3; CDR3 DNA: TGCGCCAGCAGCCAAGATAGTTCGGGAGAGCAGTACTTC; CDR3 protein: CASSQDSSGEQYF
J gene: TRBJ1-1; D gene: .; clone size: .; V gene: TRBV29-1; CDR3 DNA: TGCAGCGCAGACCAACTACAGGGGAACACTGAAGCTTTCTTT; CDR3 protein: CSADQLQGNTEAFF
J gene: TRBJ2-7; D gene: TRBD1; clone size: .; V gene: TRBV10-3; CDR3 DNA: TGTGCCACCACGCGGGCCACCGGGACAGGGGTCCAGAAGCAGTACTTC; CDR3 protein: CATTRATGTGVQKQYF
J gene: TRBJ2-5; D gene: TRBD2; clone size: .; V gene: TRBV29-1; CDR3 DNA: TGCAGCACCCAGGGACTAGCGGCGGGGACCCAGTACTTC; CDR3 protein: CSTQGLAAGTQYF
J gene: TRBJ2-3; D gene: .; clone size: once; V gene: TRBV10-2; CDR3 DNA: TGCGCCAGCATGGAGGACACAGATACGCAGTATTTT; CDR3 protein: CASMEDTDTQYF
J gene: TRBJ2-5; D gene: TRBD2; clone size: .; V gene: TRBV7-6; CDR3 DNA: TGTGCCAGCAGCGGACTAGTGATCGAGACCCAGTACTTC; CDR3 protein: CASSGLVIETQYF
J gene: TRBJ2-7; D gene: .; clone size: .; V gene: TRBV7-9; CDR3 DNA: TGTGCCAGCAGCTTAGAGGGGGGGGAGGGACTATACGAGCAGTACTTC; CDR3 protein: CASSLEGGEGLYEQYF
J gene: TRBJ2-1; D gene: TRBD2; clone size: .; V gene: TRBV4-3; CDR3 DNA: TGCGCCAGCAGCCAAGTAGGGGCGGGAGGGCCGAACGACAATGAGCAGTTCTTC; CDR3 protein: CASSQVGAGGPNDNEQFF
J gene: TRBJ1-5; D gene: TRBD1; clone size: once; V gene: TRBV6-1; CDR3 DNA: TGTGCCAGCAGTGAATGGGGACAGGAAAATCAGCCCCAGCATTTT; CDR3 protein: CASSEWGQENQPQHF
J gene: TRBJ2-1; D gene: .; clone size: .; V gene: TRBV5-1; CDR3 DNA: TGCGCCAGCAGCGTTGGACAGACAAAGAATAACAATGAGCAGTTCTTC; CDR3 protein: CASSVGQTKNNNEQFF
J gene: TRBJ2-3; D gene: .; clone size: .; V gene: TRBV11-1; CDR3 DNA: TGTGCCAGCAGCCCCCCCAGAGATACGCAGTATTTT; CDR3 protein: CASSPPRDTQYF
J gene: TRBJ2-1; D gene: TRBD1; clone size: .; V gene: TRBV25-1; CDR3 DNA: TGTGCCAGCAGTTATGACCGGGACAGGGACCCCTACAATGAGCAGTTCTTC; CDR3 protein: CASSYDRDRDPYNEQFF
J gene: TRBJ2-3; D gene: .; clone size: few; V gene: TRBV19; CDR3 DNA: TGTGCCAGTAGTACCTGGACTGACTCTAGCACAGATACGCAGTATTTT; CDR3 protein: CASSTWTDSSTDTQYF
J gene: TRBJ1-5; D gene: TRBD1; clone size: .; V gene: TRBV27; CDR3 DNA: TGTGCCAGCAGTTCCAACGACAGGGAAGATGTGAGCAATCAGCCCCAGCATTTT; CDR3 protein: CASSSNDREDVSNQPQHF
J gene: TRBJ1-4; D gene: TRBD1; clone size: .; V gene: TRBV6-1; CDR3 DNA: TGTGCCAGCAGTGGGGGGACAGGTAGGAATGAAAAACTGTTTTTT; CDR3 protein: CASSGGTGRNEKLFF
J gene: TRBJ2-4; D gene: TRBD1; clone size: .; V gene: TRBV30; CDR3 DNA: TGTGCCTGGAGTGGGCAGGGGACAGCAAAAAACATTCAGTACTTC; CDR3 protein: CAWSGQGTAKNIQYF
J gene: TRBJ1-1; D gene: .; clone size: .; V gene: TRBV25-1; CDR3 DNA: TGTGCCAGCAGTGAGACCGACACCGAAGCTTTCTTT; CDR3 protein: CASSETDTEAFF
J gene: TRBJ1-2; D gene: TRBD1; clone size: .; V gene: TRBV28; CDR3 DNA: TGTGCCAGCAGTGGACAGGGGAGAGGCTATGGCTACACCTTC; CDR3 protein: CASSGQGRGYGYTF
J gene: TRBJ2-2; D gene: TRBD1; clone size: .; V gene: TRBV4-3; CDR3 DNA: TGCGCCAGCAGCCAACCTGGCACAGGGGGCACCGGGGAGCTGTTTTTT; CDR3 protein: CASSQPGTGGTGELFF
J gene: TRBJ2-6; D gene: .; clone size: .; V gene: TRBV7-8; CDR3 DNA: TGTGCCAGCAGCTTAGACAGAACTTCTGGGGCCAACGTCCTGACTTTC; CDR3 protein: CASSLDRTSGANVLTF
J gene: TRBJ2-1; D gene: .; clone size: once; V gene: TRBV28; CDR3 DNA: TGTGCCAGCAGTTTCTTTTACAATGAGCAGTTCTTC; CDR3 protein: CASSFFYNEQFF
J gene: TRBJ1-4; D gene: TRBD1; clone size: .; V gene: TRBV19; CDR3 DNA: TGTGCCAGTAGTAGGACAGGGGGTTACGAAAAACTGTTTTTT; CDR3 protein: CASSRTGGYEKLFF
J gene: TRBJ2-1; D gene: .; clone size: .; V gene: TRBV25-1; CDR3 DNA: TGTGCCAGCAGTGCCGGGACACGTTACAATGAGCAGTTCTTC; CDR3 protein: CASSAGTRYNEQFF
J gene: TRBJ2-3; D gene: .; clone size: .; V gene: TRBV5-6; CDR3 DNA: TGTGCCAGCAGCTTGTGGGCCACAGATACGCAGTATTTT; CDR3 protein: CASSLWATDTQYF
J gene: TRBJ2-5; D gene: TRBD2; clone size: .; V gene: TRBV28; CDR3 DNA: TGTGCCGCCGGGACTAGCGGGGGAGAGACCCAGTACTTC; CDR3 protein: CAAGTSGGETQYF
J gene: TRBJ2-5; D gene: .; clone size: .; V gene: TRBV27; CDR3 DNA: TGTGCCAGCAGTTTCCTAGGCCAAAGAGGGATGGGTGTTAAGGAGACCCAGTACTTC; CDR3 protein: CASSFLGQRGMGVKETQYF
J gene: TRBJ2-1; D gene: .; clone size: .; V gene: TRBV15; CDR3 DNA: TGTGCCACCAGCAGAGGGAGGACGGAATCCTACAATGAGCAGTTCTTC; CDR3 protein: CATSRGRTESYNEQFF
J gene: TRBJ2-5; D gene: TRBD2; clone size: few; V gene: TRBV30; CDR3 DNA: TGTGCCTGGAAGAGTGGGTTGCGGGCTAGCGGGGGGACGTACCAAGAGACCCAGTACTTC; CDR3 protein: CAWKSGLRASGGTYQETQYF
J gene: TRBJ1-5; D gene: TRBD1; clone size: .; V gene: TRBV5-5; CDR3 DNA: TGTGCCAGCAGCCGTGGACAGGTACGCAATCAGCCCCAGCATTTT; CDR3 protein: CASSRGQVRNQPQHF
J gene: TRBJ1-4; D gene: .; clone size: .; V gene: TRBV7-9; CDR3 DNA: TGTGCCAGCAGCCCAAAAGAGGGATTTGATGAAAAACTGTTTTTT; CDR3 protein: CASSPKEGFDEKLFF
J gene: TRBJ1-2; D gene: TRBD1; clone size: .; V gene: TRBV14; CDR3 DNA: TGTGCCAGCAGCCAAGGCCGACAGGGGGCGATAAACTATGGCTACACCTTC; CDR3 protein: CASSQGRQGAINYGYTF
J gene: TRBJ2-7; D gene: TRBD1; clone size: .; V gene: TRBV9; CDR3 DNA: TGTGCCAGCAGCGTGGGGACAGGGTTATCCTACGAGCAGTACTTC; CDR3 protein: CASSVGTGLSYEQYF
J gene: TRBJ1-1; D gene: .; clone size: .; V gene: TRBV20-1; CDR3 DNA: TGCAGTGCTCGGGTAACTGAAGCTTTCTTT; CDR3 protein: CSARVTEAFF
J gene: TRBJ2-5; D gene: .; clone size: .; V gene: TRBV7-2; CDR3 DNA: TGTGCCAGCAGCCCCAGGACAGAGTTCGGGACCCAGTACTTC; CDR3 protein: CASSPRTEFGTQYF
J gene: TRBJ1-5; D gene: .; clone size: .; V gene: TRBV28; CDR3 DNA: TGTGCCAGCAGTTTCGACTTTTTCTTTTGGCCCCAGCATTTT; CDR3 protein: CASSFDFFFWPQHF
J gene: TRBJ1-2; D gene: .; clone size: .; V gene: TRBV29-1; CDR3 DNA: TGCAGCGTTGAAGCACTACTGCACACCTTC; CDR3 protein: CSVEALLHTF
J gene: TRBJ2-7; D gene: .; clone size: .; V gene: TRBV12-1; CDR3 DNA: TGTGCCAGCAGCCCCCCCAGCGAGCAGTACTTC; CDR3 protein: CASSPPSEQYF
J gene: TRBJ1-1; D gene: TRBD1; clone size: .; V gene: TRBV23-1; CDR3 DNA: TGCGCCAGCGACATTTTACAGGGGTGCACTGAAGCTTTCTTT; CDR3 protein: CASDILQGCTEAFF
J gene: TRBJ2-1; D gene: TRBD2; clone size: .; V gene: TRBV19; CDR3 DNA: TGTGCCACCTCCCCCCCGGCAGTGGGTAAGACTAGCGGGCATAGACGTGAGCAGTTCTTC; CDR3 protein: CATSPPAVGKTSGHRREQFF
J gene: TRBJ2-3; D gene: .; clone size: .; V gene: TRBV7-7; CDR3 DNA: TGTGCTAGCAGCTTAGCCCCAGACAGGAATCTAAGCACAGATACGCAGTATTTT; CDR3 protein: CASSLAPDRNLSTDTQYF
J gene: TRBJ2-5; D gene: .; clone size: .; V gene: TRBV28; CDR3 DNA: TGTGCCAGCAGCAAAAAGGTTGGGGGGATGCACCGGGTTGAGACCCAGTACTTC; CDR3 protein: CASSKKVGGMHRVETQYF
J gene: TRBJ1-5; D gene: .; clone size: .; V gene: TRBV6-5; CDR3 DNA: TGTGCCAGCGGTTCCGGGGGTCAGCCCCAGCATTTT; CDR3 protein: CASGSGGQPQHF
J gene: TRBJ2-2; D gene: .; clone size: once; V gene: TRBV14; CDR3 DNA: TGTGCCAGCAGCCTAGAGGTGGGGGCGCTTACCGGGGAGCTGTTTTTT; CDR3 protein: CASSLEVGALTGELFF
J gene: TRBJ1-2; D gene: TRBD1; clone size: .; V gene: TRBV7-6; CDR3 DNA: TGTGCCAGCAGCTTAGGACAGGGGGCTCGCTATGGCTACACCTTC; CDR3 protein: CASSLGQGARYGYTF